This T cell receptor (beta chain) is from a study of T-cell memory formation after mild COVID-19. Study-level background: TCR clusters largely stayed donor specific.

For this clonotype: The antigen remains undetermined.

Findings and caveats of the study: Detection of some responders pre-infection suggested pre-existing cross-reactive memory T cells participated. Of the contracting clones, CD4+ ones lay mainly in CM and EM, and CD8+ ones in EMRA.

MiXCR, applied by TCRdb to the 5' RACE reads, yields one record per CDR3 protein. The sample yields 550,000 to 650,000 distinct CDR3 sequences, 15% to 20% seen once. Germline-derived CDR1 and CDR2 are MNHEY and SVGAGI. The CDR3 extends over 14 amino acids. Trimming cost V 7 bases and J 3 bases; bases outside gene matches: 5. Sample: PBMCs or a T cell subset sorted from them (not recorded which). This sequence originates from an adult woman who had mild COVID-19 (a few samples of this study predate the infection). Cell type and time point are not known. This chain connects TRBV6-5 to TRBJ2-1, with 8 bases fitting TRBD1. The CDR3 protein is CASTGQGLYNEQFF. CDR3 coding DNA: TGTGCCAGCACCGGACAGGGACTCTACAATGAGCAGTTCTTC.